These 18 T cell receptor beta chains were all obtained from the same sample, sequenced in a study of blood T cells in healthy people across ages. Through a sample-barcoded 5' primer and a J-beta primer mix, a second PCR was run for roughly 7 to 11 cycles. TCRdb used MiXCR to reprocess the 5' RACE reads, holding one entry per CDR3 protein. Among approximately 820,000 distinct CDR3 sequences listed, 40% to 50% were seen once. The sample taken for sequencing was blood. Source of these receptors: a man aged 55 to 70 in good health.

This clonotype was detected a few times. CDR3 sequence (DNA): TGTGCCAGCAGTCCCAGGACCAATCCACTCACGGATACGCAGTATTTT. It yields the protein CASSPRTNPLTDTQYF. This sequence joins TRBV27 and TRBJ2-3; D is ambiguous. In germline, CDR1 is MNHEY, CDR2 SMNVEV (reference sequence). Trimming shortened V by 5 bases and J by 6 bases, and 21 bases separated the two germline ends. This CDR3 comprises 16 residues.

Written as DNA, the CDR3 is TGTGCCAGCAGCCAAGATAAGGGTCTGAGCGGGGACACCGGGGAGCTGTTTTTT. Amino acids: CASSQDKGLSGDTGELFF. This chain connects TRBV4-2 to TRBJ2-2, with 7 bases aligning to TRBD2. Germline V gene lookup returns CDR1 LGHNA and CDR2 YNFKEQ. Trimming cost V 0 bases and J 3 bases; bases outside gene matches: 10. This CDR3 contains 18 residues.

The V call is TRBV6-1, the J call TRBJ1-1, with 8 bases aligning to TRBD1. This CDR3 contains 15 residues. Looked up from germline, CDR1 is MNHNS and CDR2 is SASEGT. Unmatched junction bases numbered 4, after V lost 1 base and J lost 3 bases. CDR3: CASSEGGTGYTEAFF. CDR3 sequence (DNA): TGTGCCAGCAGTGAAGGGGGGACAGGCTACACTGAAGCTTTCTTT.

The chain couples TRBV3-1 to TRBJ2-7; 8 bases are shared with TRBD2. From germline, CDR1 is LGHDT and CDR2 YNNKEL (reference sequence). The CDR3 covers 16 residues. Trimming cost V 3 bases and J 0 bases; bases outside gene matches: 7. CDR3 amino acids: CASSQFSGMDSYEQYF. The CDR3 nucleotides are TGTGCCAGCAGCCAGTTTAGCGGGATGGACTCCTACGAGCAGTACTTC.

The V and J genes are TRBV3-1 and TRBJ2-4, with TRBD1 matching over 9 bases. The J call could be wrong; TRBJ2-5 is a better fit for the DNA end. The CDR3 totals 15 residues. Germline lookup yields CDR1 LGHDT and CDR2 YNNKEL (reference sequence). In DNA, the CDR3 is TGTGCCAGCAGCCACCCCACAGGGGGCTTGGAGACCCAGTACTTC. Translation gives CASSHPTGGLETQYF.

This chain connects TRBV12-3 or TRBV12-4 to TRBJ1-5; tentatively, D is TRBD1 (5 bases). The CDR3 length is 13 residues. Trimming took 8 bases from V and 3 from J, leaving 11 bases between them. The CDR3 spells CASRQGVNQPQHF. As DNA, the CDR3 is TGTGCCAGCCGGCAGGGAGTCAATCAGCCCCAGCATTTT.

This clonotype has a handful of counts. The chain uses TRBV12-3 or TRBV12-4 and TRBJ1-1; D is unclear. The CDR3 totals 13 residues. Trimming removed 5 bases at V and 0 bases at J, with 7 bases between. CDR3 nucleotide sequence: TGTGCCAGCAGTACTACAGTGAACACTGAAGCTTTCTTT. This sequence encodes CASSTTVNTEAFF.

In its sample, this clonotype was seen many times. The rearrangement uses TRBV29-1 and TRBJ2-3, with D unresolved. V was clipped by 7 bases and J by 5 bases, with 13 bases between them. From germline, CDR1 is SQVTM and CDR2 ANQGSEA. The CDR3 length is 12 residues. The CDR3 DNA sequence: TGCAGCGCCGCCCCGGTCGGAGATACGCAGTATTTT. This sequence encodes CSAAPVGDTQYF.

This clonotype was recorded a few times. The chain carries TRBV7-2 and TRBJ2-7, with D maybe TRBD1 (5 bases). Germline V gene data show CDR1 as SGHTA and CDR2 as FQGNSA. Trimming shortened V by 4 bases and J by 4 bases, and 17 bases separated the two germline ends. This CDR3 is 15 amino acids long. The CDR3, as DNA: TGTGCCAGCAGCTCTCCAGGGCTCCCCCCATACGAGCAGTACTTC. Translation gives CASSSPGLPPYEQYF.

This clonotype appeared a few times. The V call is TRBV4-1, the J call TRBJ2-1; weak D call: TRBD1 (5 bases). Germline-derived CDR1 and CDR2 are MGHRA and YSYEKL. Trimming shortened V by 0 bases and J by 4 bases, and 10 bases separated the two germline ends. The CDR3 is 15 residues long. CDR3 DNA: TGCGCCAGCAGCCAAGAAAGGACACTTTACAATGAGCAGTTCTTC. It encodes CASSQERTLYNEQFF.

This chain connects TRBV18 to TRBJ2-4, with 7 nucleotides matching TRBD2. The J call may be in error: the DNA end matches TRBJ2-7 better. This CDR3 spans 15 amino acids. The germline CDR1 and CDR2 sequences are KGHSH and LQKENI. DNA for the CDR3: TGTGCCAGCTCACCACCGGCGGGACTACGATACGAGCAGTACTTC. This translates into CASSPPAGLRYEQYF.

The V and J genes are TRBV29-1 and TRBJ1-4, with D tentatively TRBD1 (6 bases). CDR3 length: 14 residues. Germline CDR1 SQVTM, CDR2 ANQGSEA. The V end was cut by 4 bases, the J end by 8 bases, with 17 bases between. The CDR3 region is CSVGNIGGLEKLFF. Here the CDR3 DNA reads TGCAGCGTTGGAAATATAGGGGGACTGGAAAAACTGTTTTTT.

The genes are TRBV28 and TRBJ1-4; D remains ambiguous. Germline loops: CDR1 MDHEN, CDR2 SYDVKM. V dropped 8 bases and J dropped 4 bases, with 8 bases sitting between them. The CDR3 is 12 residues long. The CDR3 sequence: CASSPFNEKLFF. DNA for the CDR3: TGTGCCAGCTCTCCTTTTAATGAAAAACTGTTTTTT.

As DNA, the CDR3 is TGCAGCGTTGAAGTTACCCTCAATGAGCAGTACTTC. This codes for CSVEVTLNEQYF. V and J are TRBV29-1 and TRBJ2-5, with D hard to call. The V gene lost 1 base and the J gene lost 11 bases, with 14 bases spanning the gap. Germline V CDR1 and CDR2: SQVTM, ANQGSEA. The CDR3 runs 12 residues.

The chain joins TRBV13 to TRBJ2-3; tentative D call: TRBD2 (6 bases). The CDR3 runs 20 residues. Trimming cost V 4 bases and J 0 bases, with 26 bases left between them. Per germline, CDR1 PRHDT and CDR2 FYEKMQ (reference sequence). CDR3 protein: CASSSPRTTSGATSTDTQYF. DNA for the CDR3: TGTGCCAGCAGCTCACCCCGGACTACTTCAGGAGCAACTAGCACAGATACGCAGTATTTT.

This chain joins TRBV20-1 and TRBJ2-7, with 9 bases fitting TRBD1. This CDR3 has 15 residues. Germline values: CDR1 DFQATT, CDR2 SNEGSKA (reference sequence). J was trimmed by 2 bases and V by 4 bases; bases with no gene match: 9. CDR3 residues: CSATPRTGAAYEQYF. CDR3 nucleotides: TGCAGTGCTACCCCCCGGACAGGGGCGGCCTACGAGCAGTACTTC.

This clonotype has only a few counts. The chain couples TRBV7-9 to TRBJ2-7; 9 positions agree with TRBD2. J lost 3 bases, V lost 7 bases, and 10 bases had no gene match. This CDR3 is built from 15 residues. Germline CDR1 is SEHNR and CDR2 is FQNEAQ (reference sequence). In nucleotides, the CDR3 is TGTGCCAGCAACTCGGGCGGGGGGGCCCACTACGAGCAGTACTTC. Amino acid sequence: CASNSGGGAHYEQYF. Using reference TRBV7-9 and TRBJ2-7 for the parts outside the CDR3, the full variable domain is DTGVSQNPRHKITKRGQNVTFRCDPISEHNRLYWYRQTLGQGPEFLTYFQNEAQLEKSRLLSDRFSAERPKGSFSTLEIQRTEQGDSAMYLCASNSGGGAHYEQYFGPGTRLTVT.

The chain uses TRBV18 and TRBJ2-6; D is undetermined. V was shortened by 3 bases and J by 1 base, with 10 bases between the two germline ends. CDR3 length: 16 residues. Looked up from germline, CDR1 is KGHSH and CDR2 is LQKENI. The DNA of the CDR3 is TGTGCCAGCTCACCCCTAAGGAATTCTGGGGCCAACGTCCTGACTTTC. Translated, it gives CASSPLRNSGANVLTF.